This T cell receptor beta chain is drawn from a study of T cells in Graves' hyperthyroidism and ophthalmopathy. The overall study: Prior to any treatment, at the point of initial diagnosis, peripheral blood was collected. Broader study findings: Most thyroid clonotypes expanded above 0.001 appeared in blood too.

Fresh peripheral blood, under 13 ml, was the source of the PBMCs. Amplification targeted TCR beta CDR3 regions from RNA transcripts. An initial round of RT-PCR targeting the TCR CDR3 relied on the HTBI primer set. One entry per CDR3 protein results from TCRdb running MiXCR on the multiplex PCR reads. This sample carries 600,000 or so distinct CDR3 sequences, about 14% of them seen once, and the ten largest clones take under 15%. This clonotype showed up many times. Its antigen is not known. V lost 7 bases, J lost 5 bases, and 15 bases lay in between. Germline CDR1 and CDR2: SQVTM and ANQGSEA. The CDR3 runs 13 residues.

Sequenced sample: blood. The V gene is TRBV29-1, the J gene TRBJ2-1; D call uncertain. This clonotype was obtained from a woman aged 45-65 years with Graves' ophthalmopathy. The CDR3 loop is CSGRRSSHNEQFF. CDR3 DNA: TGCAGCGGGAGAAGGTCCAGTCACAATGAGCAGTTCTTC.